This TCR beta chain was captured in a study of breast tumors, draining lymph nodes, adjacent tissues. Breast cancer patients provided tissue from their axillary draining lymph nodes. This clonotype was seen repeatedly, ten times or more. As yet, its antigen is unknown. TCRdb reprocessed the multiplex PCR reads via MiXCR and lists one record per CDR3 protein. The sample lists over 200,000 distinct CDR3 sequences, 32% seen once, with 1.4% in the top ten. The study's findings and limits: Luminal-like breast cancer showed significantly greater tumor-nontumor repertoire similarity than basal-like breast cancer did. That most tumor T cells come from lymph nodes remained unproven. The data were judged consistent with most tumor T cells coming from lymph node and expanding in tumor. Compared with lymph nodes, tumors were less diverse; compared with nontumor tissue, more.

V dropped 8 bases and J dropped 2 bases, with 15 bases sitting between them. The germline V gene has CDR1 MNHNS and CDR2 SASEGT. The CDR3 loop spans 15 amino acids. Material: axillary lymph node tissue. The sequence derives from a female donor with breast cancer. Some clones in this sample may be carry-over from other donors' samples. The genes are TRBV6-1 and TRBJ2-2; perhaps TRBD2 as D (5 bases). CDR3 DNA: TGTGCCAGCGGGTGGACTGCCGTTAACACCGGGGAGCTGTTTTTT. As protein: CASGWTAVNTGELFF.